The subject of this entry is one TCR beta chain. Its antigen is unknown. This specimen belongs to a study of graft-versus-host responses after intestinal transplantation. At the level of the study: The recipients all started with anti-thymocyte globulin induction and then took tacrolimus and steroids for around 3 years. Whole-study findings and limits: High graft-versus-host to host-versus-graft clonal ratios were found in allografts of patients who had graft-donor T cell macrochimerism. Some GvH clones appeared in ileal mucosa or blood before recipient bone marrow. Levels of circulating GvH clones at their peak were associated with early post-transplant HvG declines.

Assay: immunoSEQ multiplex PCR; the TCRdb copy retains only in-frame clones and omits some. The sample includes 95,000 or so clones, around 90% of them seen just once. The TCR originated in a human patient who received an intestinal transplant, so some T cells may come from the graft donor. The source was PBMCs, collected roughly 410 days after intestinal transplant.

This CDR3 is CASSVNGQGADTQYF. The CDR3 region has the DNA TGTGCCAGCAGCGTTAACGGACAGGGTGCAGATACGCAGTATTTT. The V gene is TRBV7-2, the J gene TRBJ2-3; 8 bases fit TRBD1. The germline CDR1 and CDR2 sequences are SGHTA and FQGNSA. There are 15 residues in the CDR3. Unmatched junction bases numbered 8, after V lost 5 bases and J lost 4 bases.